Listed below are T cell receptor beta chains from one sample, sequenced in a study of T cells in Graves' hyperthyroidism and ophthalmopathy. MiXCR, run by TCRdb on the multiplex PCR reads, gives a single entry per CDR3 protein. The sample lists approximately 400,000 distinct CDR3 sequences, 20% to 30% occurring once. The sequencing sample was made of blood. Source of these receptors: a man aged 45 to 65 with Graves' hyperthyroidism. CDR3s include the opening cysteine and the closing phenylalanine or tryptophan. A D gene is named only where the DNA matches it firmly. Size is omitted from some rows. Given values are once, few, many or a class for expanded clones.

clone_size	d_call	v_call	j_call	cdr3_aa	cdr3_nt
.	TRBD2	TRBV12-3/TRBV12-4	TRBJ2-5	CASSWGSLAGGAGETQYF	TGTGCCAGCAGTTGGGGGTCCCTAGCGGGTGGGGCTGGAGAGACCCAGTACTTC
.	TRBD1	TRBV7-9	TRBJ1-2	CASSSGTGVWGYTF	TGTGCCAGCAGCTCCGGGACAGGTGTATGGGGCTACACCTTC
.	.	TRBV5-6	TRBJ2-1	CASSLGVVERFF	TGTGCCAGCAGCTTGGGGGTGGTTGAGCGGTTCTTC
.	.	TRBV3-1	TRBJ1-1	CASSQVEARSEAFF	TGTGCCAGCAGCCAAGTGGAAGCTCGGTCTGAAGCTTTCTTT
.	TRBD2	TRBV20-1	TRBJ2-2	CSARDLAGPRGGELFF	TGCAGTGCTAGAGATCTAGCGGGTCCCAGGGGTGGGGAGCTGTTTTTT
few	.	TRBV12-3/TRBV12-4	TRBJ1-1	CASSLGAGDGAEAFF	TGTGCCAGCAGTTTAGGGGCAGGGGATGGGGCTGAAGCTTTCTTT
few	TRBD1	TRBV11-2	TRBJ2-6	CASSSQGAGANVLTF	TGTGCCAGCAGCTCTCAGGGGGCTGGGGCCAACGTCCTGACTTTC
many	TRBD2	TRBV28	TRBJ2-7	CASSYPGLSGRSYEQYF	TGTGCCAGCAGTTACCCTGGCTTGAGCGGGAGGTCCTACGAGCAGTACTTC
.	TRBD1	TRBV7-9	TRBJ2-7	CASSSTGGNEQYF	TGTGCCAGCAGCTCCACAGGGGGCAACGAGCAGTACTTC
few	TRBD1	TRBV27	TRBJ2-7	CASRDRGAYEQYF	TGTGCCAGCAGAGACAGGGGAGCCTACGAGCAGTACTTC
.	TRBD1	TRBV5-1	TRBJ2-4	CASSTMTGGAKNIQYF	TGCGCCAGCAGCACCATGACAGGGGGGGCCAAAAACATTCAGTACTTC
few	TRBD2	TRBV18	TRBJ2-7	CASSQELAASYEQYF	TGTGCCAGCTCACAAGAACTAGCGGCATCCTACGAGCAGTACTTC
.	.	TRBV5-1	TRBJ2-7	CASSLEPSAHYEQYF	TGCGCCAGCAGCTTGGAGCCTAGCGCCCACTACGAGCAGTACTTC
few	TRBD1	TRBV12-5	TRBJ2-7	CASGLGTGSSYEQYF	TGTGCTAGTGGTTTGGGGACAGGGAGCTCCTACGAGCAGTACTTC
.	.	TRBV20-1	TRBJ2-7	CSATDSHEQYF	TGCAGTGCTACGGACAGTCACGAGCAGTACTTC
.	TRBD2	TRBV10-1	TRBJ2-1	CASSGGTSGISSYNEQFF	TGCGCCAGCAGTGGAGGGACTAGCGGGATTAGCTCCTACAATGAGCAGTTCTTC
.	.	TRBV6-5	TRBJ2-6	CASRHSGVTGSGANVLTF	TGTGCCAGCAGACACTCCGGGGTAACAGGCTCTGGGGCCAACGTCCTGACTTTC
.	.	TRBV5-1	TRBJ2-2	CASSFGGTTGELFF	TGCGCCAGCAGCTTCGGCGGAACCACCGGGGAGCTGTTTTTT
.	.	TRBV6-2/TRBV6-3	TRBJ2-2	CASVGRGANTGELFF	TGTGCCAGCGTCGGACGAGGTGCGAACACCGGGGAGCTGTTTTTT
many	TRBD2	TRBV7-2	TRBJ2-7	CASSLEGASGAYEQYF	TGTGCCAGCAGCCTAGAGGGCGCTAGCGGGGCCTACGAGCAGTACTTC
many	TRBD1	TRBV7-2	TRBJ1-1	CASSFRGGGNTEAFF	TGTGCCAGCAGCTTCAGGGGGGGAGGGAACACTGAAGCTTTCTTT
few	.	TRBV2	TRBJ2-6	CASNQDSGANVLTF	TGTGCCAGCAATCAGGACTCTGGGGCCAACGTCCTGACTTTC
.	.	TRBV13	TRBJ1-2	CASSLGMPRFSGYTF	TGTGCCAGCAGCTTAGGAATGCCCCGGTTTAGTGGCTACACCTTC
.	TRBD2	TRBV11-2	TRBJ2-1	CASRSFEREVYNEQFF	TGTGCCAGCAGATCGTTTGAGCGGGAGGTCTACAATGAGCAGTTCTTC
.	.	TRBV29-1	TRBJ2-1	CSAREAGYNEQFF	TGCAGCGCTAGGGAGGCAGGGTACAATGAGCAGTTCTTC
once	.	TRBV27	TRBJ1-2	CASSDTELAYGYTF	TGTGCCAGCAGTGATACAGAACTGGCATATGGCTACACCTTC
many	TRBD2	TRBV3-1	TRBJ2-2	CASSQGLAGDTGELFF	TGTGCCAGCAGCCAGGGACTAGCGGGAGACACCGGGGAGCTGTTTTTT
few	.	TRBV6-1	TRBJ2-7	CASSESTGWEQYF	TGTGCCAGCAGTGAATCAACTGGCTGGGAGCAGTACTTC
.	TRBD2	TRBV3-1	TRBJ2-7	CASTLSGAAPYEQYF	TGTGCCAGCACCCTTAGCGGGGCGGCACCGTACGAGCAGTACTTC
.	.	TRBV7-3	TRBJ2-6	CASSLTGEARSSGANVLTF	TGTGCCAGCAGCTTAACGGGAGAAGCTCGGAGCTCTGGGGCCAACGTCCTGACTTTC
few	.	TRBV5-1	TRBJ1-3	CASSLQGDSGNTIYF	TGCGCCAGCAGCTTACAAGGCGACTCTGGAAACACCATATATTTT
.	TRBD2	TRBV20-1	TRBJ2-2	CSARGEAGLDTGELFF	TGCAGTGCTAGAGGAGAAGCGGGATTGGACACCGGGGAGCTGTTTTTT
.	.	TRBV19	TRBJ2-1	CASSIGVYNEQFF	TGTGCCAGTAGTATAGGAGTCTACAATGAGCAGTTCTTC
few	TRBD2	TRBV12-3/TRBV12-4	TRBJ2-7	CASSLGIAGVGEQYF	TGTGCCAGCAGTTTAGGAATAGCGGGAGTAGGCGAGCAGTACTTC
.	.	TRBV19	TRBJ1-1	CASSISRNTEAFF	TGTGCCAGTAGTATTTCTAGGAACACTGAAGCTTTCTTT
.	TRBD1	TRBV6-2/TRBV6-3	TRBJ2-2	CASSSWTGFSLGRDGELFF	TGTGCCAGCAGTTCCTGGACAGGTTTTTCTCTAGGACGTGACGGGGAGCTGTTTTTT
few	.	TRBV24-1	TRBJ2-2	CATSDNRRNTGELFF	TGTGCCACCAGTGATAACAGGCGGAACACCGGGGAGCTGTTTTTT
many	.	TRBV12-3/TRBV12-4	TRBJ2-3	CASSSRTENTDTQYF	TGTGCCAGCAGTTCCCGGACGGAGAACACAGATACGCAGTATTTT
few	TRBD2	TRBV27	TRBJ2-2	CASSPGLNGELFF	TGTGCCAGCAGTCCGGGACTAAATGGGGAGCTGTTTTTT
few	.	TRBV6-2/TRBV6-3	TRBJ1-3	CASSPTGATSGNTIYF	TGTGCCAGCAGTCCTACAGGAGCCACCTCTGGAAACACCATATATTTT
few	.	TRBV12-3/TRBV12-4	TRBJ2-1	CASRVRQGAAFEQFF	TGTGCCAGCAGGGTCCGGCAGGGAGCGGCATTTGAGCAGTTCTTC
.	TRBD2	TRBV5-1	TRBJ2-1	CASSWTSQNEQFF	TGCGCCAGCAGCTGGACTAGCCAGAATGAGCAGTTCTTC
.	.	TRBV6-2/TRBV6-3	TRBJ1-5	CASSETSGSGQPQHF	TGTGCCAGCAGTGAAACTTCGGGTTCCGGGCAGCCCCAGCATTTT
many	TRBD2	TRBV6-5	TRBJ2-5	CASSYSTQRAGEKTQYF	TGTGCCAGCAGTTACTCGACGCAAAGGGCGGGAGAAAAGACCCAGTACTTC
few	.	TRBV7-9	TRBJ2-1	CASSVQGGGYNEQFF	TGTGCCAGCAGCGTGCAGGGGGGGGGTTACAATGAGCAGTTCTTC